This TCR beta chain was retrieved from a study of T cell responses to AZD1222 COVID-19 vaccine listed by TCRdb under 2021. As for the study more broadly: Because spike-specific TCR depth and breadth did not differ between the two schedules, AZD1222 recipients who got a second dose at roughly 4 weeks were pooled with those who got a second dose at roughly 12 weeks. A total of 230 to 250 trial participants underwent TCR sequencing, of whom about 210 had received two doses of AZD1222 and 26 had received two doses of the MenACWY control vaccine. Enrollment into the trials was organized by age into subgroups of 18-55, 56-69 and 70-plus years, and those subgroups contained approximately 150, 30 and 60 TCR-sequenced participants, respectively. General findings and caveats noted by the study authors: The vaccine-associated CD4 TCRs covered the entire spike protein, and the dominant responses fell in regions 160-218 and 743-854. After two AZD1222 doses, both the breadth and the depth of spike-specific TCRs were significantly higher than at day 0 and than in MenACWY recipients. Most participants were white British and females outnumbered males, and the authors suggested that clonal diversity may have been underestimated. Conclusions about previously exposed vaccinees are limited because only five to seven AZD1222 recipients were SARS-CoV-2 seropositive at baseline. The 56-69-year group was small, and its depth increase did not reach significance, likely because of low power. Because no day 14 peak-response samples were available, the repertoires could be characterized only after the peak T cell response. Reportedly, almost half of the unique spike-specific TCRs recognized epitopes lying outside the regions that are mutated in the B.1.351 and B.1.1.7 variants.

The CDR3 regions of human TCRbeta chains were subjected to immunosequencing. As for the authors' bioinformatics: TCRs in the repertoires were matched against a reference library of SARS-CoV-2-specific TCRs that had been generated with the MIRA antigen-specificity platform. Breadth was defined as the fraction of unique TCRs that were SARS-CoV-2-associated. Depth was defined as the fraction of total T cells that were SARS-CoV-2-associated. Using the MIRA data, each spike-specific TCR was mapped to the spike region that the TCR reacts to and placed in a CD4 or CD8 class. Log10-transformed breadth and depth values were compared by one-way ANOVA with Sidak's multiple comparisons tests. TCRdb provides this immuneACCESS table in a form limited to in-frame rearrangements. Some clones are lacking; in checked studies, under half of them reflect an unresolved V gene, and why the rest are absent is not known. The DNA gave D and trimming, while V, J and clone size come from that table. The sample profile shows around 160,000 clones; about 91% of them were found once. About 16% of the sample comes from the top ten.

V is cut by 6 bases and J by 7 bases, and the space between the germline ends is 10 bases. Its CDR3 holds 13 amino acids, cysteine through phenylalanine. Only CDR3 DNA is held: 39 bases, read in frame from base 1. CDR1 and CDR2 are drawn from the germline V gene (reference sequence): MNHNY, SVGAGI. As concerns this clone: The antigen it binds to is not known. Qualities for individual bases were not recorded, and no much larger clone is one base off.

Taken with the paper, the label for time point translates to: baseline before first vaccination. Vaccinee samples were obtained from the UK trials COV001 and COV002, which included a single-blind randomized controlled phase 2/3 trial of AZD1222 (ChAdOx1 nCoV-19) in healthy adults. For TCRbeta chain sequencing, PBMC samples from trial participants were taken at day 0 and at day 28 after the second dose. Recombination linked TRBV6-6 to TRBJ1-6, with the D segment identity uncertain. Sequencing was performed on peripheral blood, taken on day 0 of AZD1222 vaccination. This receptor was obtained from an adult in good health. The DNA sequence follows: TGTGCCAGCAGGCTTTCTCTAAATTCACCCCTCCACTTT. Translated, it gives CASRLSLNSPLHF.